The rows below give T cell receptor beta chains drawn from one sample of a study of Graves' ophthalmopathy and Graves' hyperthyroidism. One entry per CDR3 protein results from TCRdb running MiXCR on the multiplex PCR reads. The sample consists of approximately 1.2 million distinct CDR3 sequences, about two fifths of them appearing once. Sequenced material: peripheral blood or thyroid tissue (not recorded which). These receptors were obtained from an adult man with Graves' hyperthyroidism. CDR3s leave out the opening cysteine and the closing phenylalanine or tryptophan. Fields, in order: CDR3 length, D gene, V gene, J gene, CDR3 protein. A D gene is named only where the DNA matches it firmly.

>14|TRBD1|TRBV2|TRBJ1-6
ASRDRGDGYNSPLH
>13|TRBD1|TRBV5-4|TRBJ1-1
ASSAGGAGFAEAF
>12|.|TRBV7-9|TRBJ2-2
ASSPTGARGELF
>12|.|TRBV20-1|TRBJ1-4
SARVPGRGEKLF
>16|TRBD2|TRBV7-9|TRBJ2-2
ASSPETSGYANTGELF
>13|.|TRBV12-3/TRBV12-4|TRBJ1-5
ASSEPGWVEQPQH
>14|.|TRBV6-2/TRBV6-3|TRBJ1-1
ASSYRPGRMNTEAF
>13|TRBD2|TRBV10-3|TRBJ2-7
ATIRSIAGDNEQY
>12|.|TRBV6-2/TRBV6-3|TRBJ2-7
ASSYTSPTYEQY
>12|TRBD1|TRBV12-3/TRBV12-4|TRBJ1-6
ASSPGQADSPLH
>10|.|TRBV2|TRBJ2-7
ASSEQDYEQY